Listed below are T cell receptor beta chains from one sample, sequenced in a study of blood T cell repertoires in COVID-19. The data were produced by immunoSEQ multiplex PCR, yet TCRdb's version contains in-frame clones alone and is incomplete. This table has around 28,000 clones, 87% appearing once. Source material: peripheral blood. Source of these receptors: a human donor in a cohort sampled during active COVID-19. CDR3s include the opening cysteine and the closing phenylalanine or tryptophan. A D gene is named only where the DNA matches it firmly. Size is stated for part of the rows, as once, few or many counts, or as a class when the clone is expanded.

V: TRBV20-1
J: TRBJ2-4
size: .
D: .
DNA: TGCAGTGCCTGGCGGACTGGAGTTGGGTACTTC
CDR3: CSAWRTGVGYF

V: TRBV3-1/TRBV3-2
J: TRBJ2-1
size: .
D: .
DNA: TGTGCCAGCAGCCAAGACTTTGCGGGGCAGGCGAACAATGAGCAGTTCTTC
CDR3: CASSQDFAGQANNEQFF

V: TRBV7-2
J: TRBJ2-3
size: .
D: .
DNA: TGTGCCAGCAGCCCCCTCGGGGTCGACACAGATACGCAGTATTTT
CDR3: CASSPLGVDTDTQYF

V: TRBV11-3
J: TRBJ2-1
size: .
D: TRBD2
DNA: TGTGCCAGCAGCCCACGAATCCTTAGCGGGAGCTCCTACAATGAGCAGTTCTTC
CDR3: CASSPRILSGSSYNEQFF

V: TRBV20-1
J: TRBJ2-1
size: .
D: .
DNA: TGCAGTGCTAGTCAGGCAGGGGTCAGGTTGAATGAGCAGTTCTTC
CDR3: CSASQAGVRLNEQFF

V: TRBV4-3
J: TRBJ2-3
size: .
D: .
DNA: TGCGCCAGCAGCCAAGCACACCGTGGCACAGATACGCAGTATTTT
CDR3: CASSQAHRGTDTQYF

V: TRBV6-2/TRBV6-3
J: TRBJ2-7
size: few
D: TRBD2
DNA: TGTGCCAGCAGTTACCAAGCCAGCGGGAGCGGGAGCAGAAACGAGCAGTACTTC
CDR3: CASSYQASGSGSRNEQYF

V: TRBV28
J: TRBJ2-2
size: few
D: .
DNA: TGTGCCAGCAGTTTCCCAGGGGTTGTCGGGGAGCTGTTTTTT
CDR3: CASSFPGVVGELFF

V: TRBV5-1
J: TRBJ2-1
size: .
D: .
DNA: TGCGCCAGCAGCTTGGTCGACAATGAGCAGTTCTTC
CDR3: CASSLVDNEQFF

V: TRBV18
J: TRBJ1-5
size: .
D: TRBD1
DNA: TGTGCCAGCTCGCTGGCAGGGGGGAGCAATCAGCCCCAGCATTTT
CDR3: CASSLAGGSNQPQHF

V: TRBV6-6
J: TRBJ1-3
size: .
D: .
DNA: TGTGCCAGCAGTTACTTCACAGGGAGCTCTGGAAACACCATATATTTT
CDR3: CASSYFTGSSGNTIYF

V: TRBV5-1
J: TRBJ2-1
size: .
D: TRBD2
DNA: TGCGCCAGCAGCACGCTTCCGACTAGCGGGGGGTTAAATGAGCAGTTCTTC
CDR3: CASSTLPTSGGLNEQFF

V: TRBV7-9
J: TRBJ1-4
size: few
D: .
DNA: TGTGCCAGCAGCTTAAGCAGGGGCGATGAAAAACTGTTTTTT
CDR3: CASSLSRGDEKLFF

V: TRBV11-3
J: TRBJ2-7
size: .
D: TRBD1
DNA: TGTGCCAGCAGGTATGATGGGACAGCGAACTCCTACGAGCAGTACTTC
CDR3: CASRYDGTANSYEQYF

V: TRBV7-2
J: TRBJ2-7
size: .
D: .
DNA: TGTGCCAGCAGCTTAGGAGGGGGACACTATCCCTACGAGCAGTACTTC
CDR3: CASSLGGGHYPYEQYF